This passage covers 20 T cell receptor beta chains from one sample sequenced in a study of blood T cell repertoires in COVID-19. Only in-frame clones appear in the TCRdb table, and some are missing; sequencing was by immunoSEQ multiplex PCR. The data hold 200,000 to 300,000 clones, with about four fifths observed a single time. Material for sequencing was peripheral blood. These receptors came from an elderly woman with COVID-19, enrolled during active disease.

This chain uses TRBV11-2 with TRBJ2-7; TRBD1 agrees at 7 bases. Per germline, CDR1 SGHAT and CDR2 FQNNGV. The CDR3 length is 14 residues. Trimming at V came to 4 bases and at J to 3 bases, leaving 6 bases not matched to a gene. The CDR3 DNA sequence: TGTGCCAGCAGCTCCCTGACAGGGTTCTACGAGCAGTACTTC. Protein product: CASSSLTGFYEQYF. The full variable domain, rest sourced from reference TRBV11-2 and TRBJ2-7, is EAGVAQSPRYKIIEKRQSVAFWCNPISGHATLYWYQQILGQGPKLLIQFQNNGVVDDSQLPKDRFSAERLKGVDSTLKIQPAKLEDSAVYLCASSSLTGFYEQYFGPGTRLTVT.

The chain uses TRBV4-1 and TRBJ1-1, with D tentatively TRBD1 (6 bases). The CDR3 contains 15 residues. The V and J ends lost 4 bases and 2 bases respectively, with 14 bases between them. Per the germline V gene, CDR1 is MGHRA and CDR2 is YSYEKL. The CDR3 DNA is TGCGCCAGCAGCCCCCAGACAGGCACAAACACTGAAGCTTTCTTT. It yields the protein CASSPQTGTNTEAFF.

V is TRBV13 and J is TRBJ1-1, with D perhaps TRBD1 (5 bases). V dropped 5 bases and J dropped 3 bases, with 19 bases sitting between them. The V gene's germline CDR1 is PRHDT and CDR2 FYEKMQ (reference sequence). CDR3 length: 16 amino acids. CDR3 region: CASSPGGGSVYTEAFF. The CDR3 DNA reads TGTGCCAGCAGCCCGGGGGGGGGATCGGTGTACACTGAAGCTTTCTTT.

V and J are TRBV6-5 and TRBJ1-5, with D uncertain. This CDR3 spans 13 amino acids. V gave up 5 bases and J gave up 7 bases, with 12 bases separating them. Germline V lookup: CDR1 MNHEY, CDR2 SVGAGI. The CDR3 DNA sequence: TGTGCCAGCAGTATTTTCCGGGAGCAGCCCCAGCATTTT. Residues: CASSIFREQPQHF.

This chain's CDR3 is CASSYSALAASYEQYF. CDR3 bases: TGTGCCAGCAGTTACTCTGCGCTAGCCGCATCCTACGAGCAGTACTTC. V gene TRBV6-6 combines with J gene TRBJ2-7, with a weak D call TRBD2 (5 bases). Deletions cut 0 bases from V and 1 base from J, with 13 bases between. From germline, CDR1 is MNHNY and CDR2 SVGAGI (reference sequence). The CDR3 extends over 16 amino acids.

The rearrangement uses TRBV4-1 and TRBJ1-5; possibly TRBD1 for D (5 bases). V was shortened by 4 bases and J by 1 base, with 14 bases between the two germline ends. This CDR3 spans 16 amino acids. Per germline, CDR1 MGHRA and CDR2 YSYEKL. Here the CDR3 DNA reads TGCGCCAGCAGCCGCGTGTGGGGGGAAAGCAATCAGCCCCAGCATTTT. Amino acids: CASSRVWGESNQPQHF.

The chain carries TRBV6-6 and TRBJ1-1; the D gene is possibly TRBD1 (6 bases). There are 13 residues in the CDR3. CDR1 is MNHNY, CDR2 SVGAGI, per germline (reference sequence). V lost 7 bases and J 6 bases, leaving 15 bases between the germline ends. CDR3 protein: CASTKTGGAEAFF. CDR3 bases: TGTGCCAGCACCAAGACGGGGGGCGCTGAAGCTTTCTTT.

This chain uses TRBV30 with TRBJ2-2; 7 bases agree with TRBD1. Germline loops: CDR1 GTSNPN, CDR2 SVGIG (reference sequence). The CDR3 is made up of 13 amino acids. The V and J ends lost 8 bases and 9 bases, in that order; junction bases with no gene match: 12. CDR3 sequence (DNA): TGTGCCCTATCACAGGGGTCCAGTCGGGAGCTGTTTTTT. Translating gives CALSQGSSRELFF.

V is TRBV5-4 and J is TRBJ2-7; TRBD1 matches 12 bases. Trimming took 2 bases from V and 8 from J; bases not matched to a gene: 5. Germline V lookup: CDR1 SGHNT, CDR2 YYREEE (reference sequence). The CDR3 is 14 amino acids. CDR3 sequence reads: CASSLPGQGAKQYF. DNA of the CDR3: TGTGCCAGCAGCTTACCGGGACAGGGGGCCAAGCAGTACTTC.

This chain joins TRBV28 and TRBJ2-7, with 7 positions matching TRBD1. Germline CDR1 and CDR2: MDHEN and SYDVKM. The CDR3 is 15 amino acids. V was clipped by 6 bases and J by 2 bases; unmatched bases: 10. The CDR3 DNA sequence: TGTGCCAGCAGACTACAGGGGCCCGGCGCCTACGAGCAGTACTTC. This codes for CASRLQGPGAYEQYF.

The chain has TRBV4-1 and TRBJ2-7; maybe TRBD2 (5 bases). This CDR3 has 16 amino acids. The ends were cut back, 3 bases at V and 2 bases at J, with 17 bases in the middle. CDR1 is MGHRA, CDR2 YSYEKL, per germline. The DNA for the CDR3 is TGCGCCAGCAGCCACGTAATCGCGCAGCGGACCTACGAGCAGTACTTC. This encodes CASSHVIAQRTYEQYF.

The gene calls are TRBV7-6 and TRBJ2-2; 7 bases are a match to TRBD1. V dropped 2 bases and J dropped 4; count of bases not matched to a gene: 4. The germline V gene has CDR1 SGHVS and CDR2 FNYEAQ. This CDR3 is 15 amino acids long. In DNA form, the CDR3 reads TGTGCCAGCAGCTTAAAGTGGACAGGCACCGGGGAGCTGTTTTTT. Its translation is CASSLKWTGTGELFF.

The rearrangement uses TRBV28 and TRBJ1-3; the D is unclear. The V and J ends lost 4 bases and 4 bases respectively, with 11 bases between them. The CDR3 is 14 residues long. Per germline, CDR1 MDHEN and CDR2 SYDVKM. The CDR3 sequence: CASSSLDLGNTIYF. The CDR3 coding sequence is TGTGCCAGCAGTTCCCTGGACTTAGGAAACACCATATATTTT.

CDR3 protein: CASSLRGVGEQYF. Written as DNA, the CDR3 is TGTGCCAGCTCTCTCCGGGGGGTAGGCGAGCAGTACTTC. The chain joins TRBV18 to TRBJ2-7; TRBD2 matches 7 bases. The CDR3 is 13 residues long. Looked up from germline, CDR1 is KGHSH and CDR2 is LQKENI. The V segment lost 6 bases and the J segment 6 bases; nucleotides outside the gene matches: 8.

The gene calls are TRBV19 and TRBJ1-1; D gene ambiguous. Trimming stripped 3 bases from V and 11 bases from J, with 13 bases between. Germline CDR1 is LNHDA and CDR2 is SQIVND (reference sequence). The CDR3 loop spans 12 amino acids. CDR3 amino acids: CASSMRVGSAFF. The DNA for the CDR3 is TGTGCCAGTAGTATGAGGGTAGGTAGTGCTTTCTTT. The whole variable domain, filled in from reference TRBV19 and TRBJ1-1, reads DGGITQSPKYLFRKEGQNVTLSCEQNLNHDAMYWYRQDPGQGLRLIYYSQIVNDFQKGDIAEGYSVSREKKESFPLTVTSAQKNPTAFYLCASSMRVGSAFFGQGTRLTVV.

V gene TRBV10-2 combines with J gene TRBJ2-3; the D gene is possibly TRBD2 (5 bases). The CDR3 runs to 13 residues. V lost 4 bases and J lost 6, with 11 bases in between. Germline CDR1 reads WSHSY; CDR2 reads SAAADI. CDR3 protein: CASSVVGGDTQYF. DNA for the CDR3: TGCGCCAGCAGTGTTGTGGGCGGGGATACGCAGTATTTT.

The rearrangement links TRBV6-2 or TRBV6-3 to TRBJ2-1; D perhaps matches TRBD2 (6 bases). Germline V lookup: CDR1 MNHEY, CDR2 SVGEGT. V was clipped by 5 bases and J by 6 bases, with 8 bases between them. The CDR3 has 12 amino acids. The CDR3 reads CASSTSLNEQFF. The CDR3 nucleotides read TGTGCCAGCAGTACTAGCCTCAATGAGCAGTTCTTC.

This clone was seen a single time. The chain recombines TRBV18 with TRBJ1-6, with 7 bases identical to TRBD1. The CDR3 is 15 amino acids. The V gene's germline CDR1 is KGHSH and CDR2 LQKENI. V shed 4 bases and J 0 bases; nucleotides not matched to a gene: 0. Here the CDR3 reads CASSRDSSYNSPLHF. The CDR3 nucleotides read TGTGCCAGCTCACGGGACAGCTCCTATAATTCACCCCTCCACTTT.

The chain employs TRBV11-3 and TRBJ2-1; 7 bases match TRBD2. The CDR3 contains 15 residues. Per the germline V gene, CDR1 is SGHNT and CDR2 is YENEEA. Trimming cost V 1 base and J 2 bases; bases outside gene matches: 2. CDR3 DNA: TGTGCCAGCAGCTTAGGGGCGGGGGCCTACAATGAGCAGTTCTTC. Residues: CASSLGAGAYNEQFF.

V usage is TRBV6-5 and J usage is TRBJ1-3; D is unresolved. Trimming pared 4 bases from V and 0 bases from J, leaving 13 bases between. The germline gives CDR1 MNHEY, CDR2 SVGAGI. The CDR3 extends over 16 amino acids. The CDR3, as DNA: TGTGCCAGCAGTTCTGGCGGCGCGGGCTCTGGAAACACCATATATTTT. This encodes CASSSGGAGSGNTIYF.